Presented here are 7 T cell receptor beta chains from one specimen sequenced in a study of blood T cell repertoires in COVID-19. Libraries were prepared by immunoSEQ multiplex PCR; TCRdb keeps only in-frame clonotypes and omits some of them. The sample holds over 65,000 clones, approximately 86% seen once. Source material: peripheral blood. These receptors originate from a man aged 80 or over with COVID-19, enrolled during active disease.

The genes are TRBV6-2 or TRBV6-3 and TRBJ1-5, with a weak D call TRBD1 (5 bases). The V end lost 3 bases, the J end lost 4 bases, and 13 bases lay between the germline ends. This CDR3 comprises 15 residues. The germline V gene has CDR1 MNHEY and CDR2 SVGEGT. In nucleotides, the CDR3 is TGTGCCAGCAGTTATCCGGGGGGGTTTAATCAGCCCCAGCATTTT. It encodes CASSYPGGFNQPQHF.

This clone was picked up one time. The chain is built from TRBV5-1 and TRBJ2-2, with D tentatively TRBD2 (6 bases). V was clipped by 0 bases and J by 2 bases, with 8 bases between them. The CDR3 has 15 residues. Germline lookup yields CDR1 SGHRS and CDR2 YFSETQ. The CDR3 DNA is TGCGCCAGCAGCTTGGGTGGACTAAACACCGGGGAGCTGTTTTTT. Translation gives CASSLGGLNTGELFF. Based on the CDR3 plus reference TRBV5-1 and TRBJ2-2, the full variable domain is KAGVTQTPRYLIKTRGQQVTLSCSPISGHRSVSWYQQTPGQGLQFLFEYFSETQRNKGNFPGRFSGRQFSNSRSEMNVSTLELGDSALYLCASSLGGLNTGELFFGEGSRLTVL.

The rearrangement links TRBV6-2 or TRBV6-3 to TRBJ2-2; 11 positions agree with TRBD1. The germline gives CDR1 MNHEY, CDR2 SVGEGT. V was pared by 3 bases and J by 4 bases, with 1 base of the junction left unmatched. There are 15 residues in the CDR3. CDR3 in amino acids: CASSYGTGGTGELFF. The CDR3 DNA reads TGTGCCAGCAGTTATGGGACAGGGGGCACCGGGGAGCTGTTTTTT.

The chain combines TRBV9 with TRBJ2-1; TRBD2 matches at 8 bases. Germline assignment: CDR1 SGDLS and CDR2 YYNGEE. CDR3 length: 16 residues. Trimming took 6 bases from V and 2 from J; bases not matched to a gene: 10. DNA of the CDR3: TGTGCCAGCAACCGGTTAAGAGCGGGGGCCTACAATGAGCAGTTCTTC. Protein: CASNRLRAGAYNEQFF.

The chain has TRBV10-3 and TRBJ1-5; TRBD1 matches at 8 bases. The junction had 8 bases not matched to a gene; V was cut back by 10 bases and J by 0 bases. The germline gives CDR1 ENHRY, CDR2 SYGVKD. This CDR3 contains 15 residues. The CDR3 loop reads CATRDRRDSNQPQHF. CDR3 sequence (DNA): TGTGCCACTAGGGACAGGAGGGATAGCAATCAGCCCCAGCATTTT.

The chain has TRBV3-1 (or the pseudogene TRBV3-2) and TRBJ1-1; 7 bases fit TRBD1. Per germline, CDR1 LGHDT and CDR2 YNNKEL (reference sequence). V trimming: 3 bases; J trimming: 6 bases; junction bases outside the gene matches: 4. The CDR3 is 13 residues long. The CDR3 sequence is CASSHETGAEAFF. The CDR3 nucleotides read TGTGCCAGCAGCCACGAAACAGGGGCTGAAGCTTTCTTT.

The chain uses TRBV10-3 and TRBJ2-7; D not resolved. V gave up 2 bases and J gave up 3 bases, with 8 bases separating them. Germline V CDR1 and CDR2: ENHRY, SYGVKD. The CDR3 covers 13 residues. The CDR3 spells CAISEGVSYEQYF. Here the CDR3 DNA reads TGTGCCATCAGTGAGGGAGTCAGCTACGAGCAGTACTTC.